This paragraph reports one T cell receptor beta chain. This entry belongs to a study of technical replicates of blood from several donors. V was clipped by 3 bases and J by 2 bases; unmatched bases: 7. The CDR3 loop spans 15 amino acids. The V gene's germline CDR1 is LGHNA and CDR2 YSLEER. TCRdb's table, derived via immunoSEQ multiplex PCR, lists solely in-frame clones and lacks some. This sample yields 68,000 or so clones, of which under 98% are seen a single time; 0.25% to 0.3% belongs to the top ten. The chain is built from TRBV4-3 and TRBJ2-7, with 7 nucleotides matching TRBD1. This TCR came from a human donor in good health. Sequencing was carried out using T cells isolated from PBMCs. CDR3 in DNA: TGCGCCAGCAGCCACCGCCGGGACAGTCCCTACGAGCAGTACTTC. Amino acid sequence: CASSHRRDSPYEQYF.